These 24 T cell receptor beta chains came from one sample sequenced in a study of regulatory T cells in long-lasting Graves disease. Described time point: persistent/refractory GD, antithyroid drugs over 5 years with positive TRAb. Extracted PBMC RNA gave rise to the TCR library. Both iRepertoire HTBI primers and Arm-PCR of CDR3 regions were used to build the TCR beta libraries. TCRdb analysed the multiplex PCR reads with MiXCR anew, one entry per CDR3 protein. The sample records about 460,000 distinct CDR3 sequences, about 20% being singletons. Sample: peripheral blood mononuclear cells (PBMCs), taken when the disease was refractory, from a patient treated with antithyroid drugs. The receptor source for this set is a female donor with Graves disease.

This clonotype occurred many times. The chain recombines TRBV11-2 with TRBJ1-4, with D perhaps matching TRBD1 (5 bases). Trimming removed 0 bases at V and 8 bases at J, with 10 bases between. The V gene's germline CDR1 is SGHAT and CDR2 FQNNGV. This CDR3 has 14 residues. In DNA, the CDR3 is TGTGCCAGCAGCTTAGATGCAGGGCTCGAAAAACTGTTTTTT. Its protein product is CASSLDAGLEKLFF.

This clonotype was seen repeatedly, ten times or more. CDR3 sequence (DNA): TGTGCCAGCGTACAGACAGGGGGTAGCTATGGCTACACCTTC. Translating gives CASVQTGGSYGYTF. The chain links TRBV28 to TRBJ1-2; 9 nucleotides agree with TRBD1. Per germline, CDR1 MDHEN and CDR2 SYDVKM. J lost 4 bases, V lost 8 bases, and 8 bases had no gene match. The CDR3 is 14 amino acids.

The rearrangement uses TRBV2 and TRBJ2-5; 10 bases agree with TRBD2. Trimming removed 2 bases from V and 5 bases from J; junction bases left unmatched: 8. The CDR3 has 16 residues. Germline V gives CDR1 SNHLY, CDR2 FYNNEI. The CDR3 loop is CASSEPAAGGPETQYF. The CDR3 region has the DNA TGTGCCAGCAGTGAACCGGCAGCGGGAGGGCCCGAGACCCAGTACTTC.

This clonotype has ten or more counts. As DNA, the CDR3 is TGTGCCATCGAAAGAGGAGGGGTTGACACTGAAGCTTTCTTT. Protein: CAIERGGVDTEAFF. V usage is TRBV10-3 and J usage is TRBJ1-1, with D possibly being TRBD1 (5 bases). Trimming shortened V by 8 bases and J by 3 bases, and 16 bases separated the two germline ends. Per the germline V gene, CDR1 is ENHRY and CDR2 is SYGVKD. This CDR3 region has 14 residues.

The rearrangement links TRBV4-1 to TRBJ1-4, with D possibly being TRBD1 (6 bases). CDR3 length: 17 residues. The V and J ends lost 0 bases and 8 bases respectively, with 19 bases between them. Per the germline V gene, CDR1 is MGHRA and CDR2 is YSYEKL. CDR3 residues: CASSQEGRGLTSEKLFF. As DNA, the CDR3 is TGCGCCAGCAGCCAAGAGGGTCGGGGGCTTACAAGCGAAAAACTGTTTTTT.

This clonotype was detected ten times or more. This sequence joins TRBV11-2 and TRBJ2-5, with TRBD2 matching over 13 bases. CDR1 SGHAT and CDR2 FQNNGV come from the germline V gene. With 6 bases clipped from V and 4 bases from J, the junction kept 14 bases outside the gene matches. This CDR3 has 18 residues. The CDR3 reads CASSRGLAGARPRETQYF. The DNA of the CDR3 is TGTGCCAGCAGTCGCGGACTAGCGGGAGCTCGCCCCCGAGAGACCCAGTACTTC.

The chain has TRBV20-1 and TRBJ2-1; 16 bases map to TRBD2. Trimming took 6 bases from V and 10 from J; bases not matched to a gene: 6. The CDR3 extends over 14 amino acids. Germline lookup yields CDR1 DFQATT and CDR2 SNEGSKA (reference sequence). CDR3 bases: TGCAGTGCAGGGACTAGCGGGGGGGCTCGGGAGCAGTTCTTC. This sequence encodes CSAGTSGGAREQFF.

This clonotype was counted many times. CDR3 sequence: CASKLEETQYF. The CDR3 bases are TGTGCCAGCAAACTCGAGGAGACCCAGTACTTC. J is TRBJ2-5 and V is TRBV2; D is unclear. The germline V gene encodes CDR1 SNHLY and CDR2 FYNNEI. The CDR3 contains 11 residues. With 7 bases removed from V and 5 bases from J, the gap between germline ends came to 8 bases.

This clonotype came up many times. This chain uses TRBV6-1 with TRBJ1-1, with 8 bases fitting TRBD1. CDR3 size: 15 residues. V lost 3 bases to trimming and J lost 2 bases; unmatched junction nucleotides: 5. The V gene's germline CDR1 is MNHNS and CDR2 SASEGT. The CDR3 DNA follows: TGTGCCAGCAGTGACGGGACAGGAGCAAACACTGAAGCTTTCTTT. Residues: CASSDGTGANTEAFF.

The V gene is TRBV11-2, the J gene TRBJ2-3; 7 bases map to TRBD1. Germline assignment: CDR1 SGHAT and CDR2 FQNNGV. J lost 0 bases, V lost 6 bases, and 6 bases had no gene match. CDR3 length equals 15 residues. The CDR3 spells CASSFLTGSTDTQYF. The CDR3 DNA reads as TGTGCCAGCAGTTTCTTGACAGGGAGCACAGATACGCAGTATTTT.

The chain is built from TRBV7-9 and TRBJ1-4; possible D gene TRBD1, 6 bases. V dropped 3 bases and J dropped 5 bases, with 10 bases sitting between them. The CDR3 is 14 residues long. Per germline, CDR1 SEHNR and CDR2 FQNEAQ (reference sequence). CDR3 loop: CASSFGRGNEKLFF. CDR3 DNA sequence: TGTGCCAGCAGCTTCGGGAGGGGGAATGAAAAACTGTTTTTT.

This chain joins TRBV5-1 and TRBJ1-6; 9 bases line up with TRBD1. The CDR3 covers 16 residues. Germline CDR1 is SGHRS and CDR2 is YFSETQ. Germline trimming cut 3 bases from V and 8 bases from J; bases unmatched to any gene: 9. CDR3 nucleotides: TGCGCCAGCAGCTGCCAGGGGACAGGGTTGGATTCACCCCTCCACTTT. Encoded protein: CASSCQGTGLDSPLHF.

The chain recombines TRBV5-6 with TRBJ2-5; 10 nucleotides match TRBD2. J was trimmed by 5 bases and V by 1 base; bases with no gene match: 5. The CDR3 consists of 15 residues. Germline CDR1 reads SGHDT; CDR2 reads YYEEEE. CDR3: CASSLRLAGSETQYF. CDR3 nucleotide sequence: TGTGCCAGCAGCTTGAGACTAGCGGGCTCTGAGACCCAGTACTTC.

This clonotype was seen ten or more times. The CDR3 nucleotides read TGTGCCAGCAGCCCCCCCTCCCGGCGGGGCCAGTACTTC. It translates to CASSPPSRRGQYF. This chain joins TRBV7-2 and TRBJ2-5, with D possibly matching TRBD2 (6 bases). V was trimmed by 5 bases and J by 10 bases, leaving 17 bases between them. The CDR3 has 13 residues. CDR1 SGHTA and CDR2 FQGNSA come from the germline V gene.

J is TRBJ1-1 and V is TRBV27; 8 bases fit TRBD1. Germline CDR1 is MNHEY and CDR2 is SMNVEV (reference sequence). This CDR3 comprises 15 residues. With V trimmed by 8 bases and J by 2 bases, 10 bases remained unmatched. The CDR3 DNA is TGTGCCAGCTTAGGACAGGGTGGGAGAAACACTGAAGCTTTCTTT. Encoded protein: CASLGQGGRNTEAFF.

The sample holds many counts of this clonotype. The chain carries TRBV24-1 and TRBJ2-7, with 8 bases identical to TRBD1. The V segment lost 7 bases and the J segment 2 bases; nucleotides outside the gene matches: 12. The CDR3 contains 16 residues. CDR1 is KGHDR and CDR2 is SFDVKD in the germline V gene. The CDR3 nucleotides read TGTGCCACCAGCGAGGGTCGACAGGGGACACCCTACGAGCAGTACTTC. Translation gives CATSEGRQGTPYEQYF.

This clonotype has ten or more counts. The rearrangement uses TRBV7-8 and TRBJ2-7; TRBD2 is a possible D gene (6 bases). This CDR3 spans 14 amino acids. With 5 bases removed from V and 0 bases from J, the gap between germline ends came to 11 bases. Germline V gene sequence: CDR1 SGHVS, CDR2 FQNEAQ. The DNA of the CDR3 is TGTGCCAGCAGCCCTCGGACTACCTCCTACGAGCAGTACTTC. Amino acids: CASSPRTTSYEQYF.

This clonotype was recorded many times. V usage is TRBV11-3 and J usage is TRBJ1-2; 9 nucleotides agree with TRBD1. The trim removed 5 bases at V and 7 bases at J, leaving 5 bases unmatched. The CDR3 consists of 13 residues. The germline V gene encodes CDR1 SGHNT and CDR2 YENEEA. The CDR3 loop reads CASSLDRGAGYTF. DNA of the CDR3: TGTGCCAGCAGCCTTGACAGGGGGGCTGGCTACACCTTC.

With respect to this clonotype: A much larger clone differs by one base, so this may be a read error. V and J are TRBV6-2 or TRBV6-3 and TRBJ2-7, with a weak D call TRBD2 (6 bases). The V gene's germline CDR1 is MNHEY and CDR2 SVGEGT. The CDR3 sequence is 14 residues long. Trimming took 11 bases from V and 1 from J, leaving 18 bases between them. CDR3 nucleotide sequence: TGTGCCTTCCGCTGGGATGGGGGGTCCTACGAGCAGTACTTC. This codes for CAFRWDGGSYEQYF.

This clonotype was counted only a few times. The chain couples TRBV11-3 to TRBJ2-7; 7 nucleotides agree with TRBD2. The CDR3 consists of 15 residues. Unmatched junction bases numbered 6, after V lost 2 bases and J lost 2 bases. Germline CDR1 reads SGHNT; CDR2 reads YENEEA. Written as DNA, the CDR3 is TGTGCCAGCAGCTTAAGGGCTAGCGGTACCTACGAGCAGTACTTC. Amino acids: CASSLRASGTYEQYF.

The rearrangement links TRBV7-2 to TRBJ1-6; D is uncertain. Trimming left V 4 bases short and J 1 base short, with 8 bases between. The CDR3 spans 15 residues. Germline CDR1 reads SGHTA; CDR2 reads FQGNSA. CDR3 nucleotide sequence: TGTGCCAGCAGCTCTGCTCCGTCCTATAATTCACCCCTCCACTTT. Amino acid sequence: CASSSAPSYNSPLHF.

V and J are TRBV30 and TRBJ1-2, with TRBD1 as a possible D gene (6 bases). The CDR3 is 14 residues long. Germline V gives CDR1 GTSNPN, CDR2 SVGIG (reference sequence). Trimming stripped 4 bases from V and 4 bases from J, with 16 bases between. CDR3 in amino acids: CAWNRGQTIYGYTF. In DNA form, the CDR3 reads TGTGCCTGGAACCGAGGACAGACCATCTATGGCTACACCTTC.

In this sample, this clonotype turned up a few times. The chain joins TRBV13 to TRBJ2-4, with 7 positions matching TRBD1. The junction had 0 bases not matched to a gene; V was cut back by 6 bases and J by 4 bases. This CDR3 is 12 amino acids long. Per germline, CDR1 PRHDT and CDR2 FYEKMQ (reference sequence). The CDR3 is CASRTGKNIQYF. The CDR3 coding sequence is TGTGCCAGCAGGACAGGGAAAAACATTCAGTACTTC.

The chain uses TRBV6-2 or TRBV6-3 and TRBJ1-5; D possibly corresponds to TRBD1 (5 bases). The CDR3 is 17 residues long. V lost 2 bases and J lost 1, with 15 bases in between. Germline-derived CDR1 and CDR2 are MNHEY and SVGEGT. The CDR3 sequence is CASSYGEGLGSNQPQHF. In DNA, the CDR3 is TGTGCCAGCAGTTACGGGGAGGGACTTGGGAGCAATCAGCCCCAGCATTTT.